Sequencing of this T cell receptor beta chain was carried out in a study of Ad26.COV2.S vaccination and SARS-CoV-2 variants. Study information: Ad26.COV2.S shots went into the muscle once or twice, 56 days apart.

Points on this clone: Its target is not known.

Study observations and caveats: Recipients of either vaccine or placebo displayed similar breadth of non-spike TCRs.

Method: immunoSEQ multiplex PCR; TCRdb's copy keeps in-frame clones and lacks some. Of about 480,000 clones listed, around nine tenths are singletons. V trimming: 3 bases; J trimming: 12 bases; junction bases outside the gene matches: 12. The V gene's germline CDR1 is MDHEN and CDR2 SYDVKM. The CDR3 is 15 residues long. As for treatment: around 19 received Ad26.COV2.S at low or high dose, single or two shots; roughly 5 received placebo; per-sample allocation not given. After the first vaccine or placebo injection, samples were drawn on day 63. The donor was a Boston adult aged 18-55 years. This vaccine is an Ad26 vector that expresses the Wuhan-strain SARS-CoV-2 spike.

Sequenced here: peripheral blood, sampled in a trial of Ad26.COV2.S vaccine versus placebo. The clonotype originates from a person between 18 and 60 years old who received the Ad26.COV2.S COVID-19 vaccine or a placebo. The chain is built from TRBV28 and TRBJ2-1; 9 nucleotides match TRBD2. This CDR3 reads CASSFLTSGVERQFF. CDR3 sequence (DNA): TGTGCCAGCAGTTTTTTGACTAGCGGTGTCGAAAGGCAGTTCTTC.